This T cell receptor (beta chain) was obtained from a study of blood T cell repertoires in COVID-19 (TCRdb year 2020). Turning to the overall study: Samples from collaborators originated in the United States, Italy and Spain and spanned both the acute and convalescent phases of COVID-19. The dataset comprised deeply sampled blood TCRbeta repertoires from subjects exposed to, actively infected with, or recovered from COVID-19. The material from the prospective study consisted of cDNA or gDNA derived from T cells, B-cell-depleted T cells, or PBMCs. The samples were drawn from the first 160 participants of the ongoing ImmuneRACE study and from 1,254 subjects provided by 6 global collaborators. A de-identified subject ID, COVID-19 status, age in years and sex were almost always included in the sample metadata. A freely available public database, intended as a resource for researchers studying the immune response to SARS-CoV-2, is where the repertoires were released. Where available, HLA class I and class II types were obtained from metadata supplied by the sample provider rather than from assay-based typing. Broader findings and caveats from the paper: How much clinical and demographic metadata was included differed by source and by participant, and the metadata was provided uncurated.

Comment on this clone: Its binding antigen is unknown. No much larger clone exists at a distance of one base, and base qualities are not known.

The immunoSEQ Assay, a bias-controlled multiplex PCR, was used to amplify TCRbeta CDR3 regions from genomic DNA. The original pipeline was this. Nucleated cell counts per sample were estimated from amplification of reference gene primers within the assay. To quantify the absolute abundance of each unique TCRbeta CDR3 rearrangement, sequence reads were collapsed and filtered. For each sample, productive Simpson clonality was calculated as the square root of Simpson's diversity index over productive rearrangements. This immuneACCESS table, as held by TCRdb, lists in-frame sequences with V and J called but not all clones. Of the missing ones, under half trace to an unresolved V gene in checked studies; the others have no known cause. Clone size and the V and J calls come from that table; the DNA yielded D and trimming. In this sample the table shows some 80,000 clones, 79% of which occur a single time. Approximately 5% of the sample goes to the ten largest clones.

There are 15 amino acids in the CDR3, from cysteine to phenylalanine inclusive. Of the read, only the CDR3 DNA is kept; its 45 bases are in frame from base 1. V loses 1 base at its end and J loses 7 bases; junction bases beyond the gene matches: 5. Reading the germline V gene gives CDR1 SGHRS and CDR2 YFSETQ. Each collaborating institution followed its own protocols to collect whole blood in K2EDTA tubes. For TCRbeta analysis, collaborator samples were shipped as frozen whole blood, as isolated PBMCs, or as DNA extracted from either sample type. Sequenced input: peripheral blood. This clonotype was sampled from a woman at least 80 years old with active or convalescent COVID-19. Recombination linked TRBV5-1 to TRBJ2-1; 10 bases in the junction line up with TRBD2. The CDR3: CASSLNLAGANEQFF. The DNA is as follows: TGCGCCAGCAGCTTGAATCTAGCGGGAGCTAATGAGCAGTTCTTC.